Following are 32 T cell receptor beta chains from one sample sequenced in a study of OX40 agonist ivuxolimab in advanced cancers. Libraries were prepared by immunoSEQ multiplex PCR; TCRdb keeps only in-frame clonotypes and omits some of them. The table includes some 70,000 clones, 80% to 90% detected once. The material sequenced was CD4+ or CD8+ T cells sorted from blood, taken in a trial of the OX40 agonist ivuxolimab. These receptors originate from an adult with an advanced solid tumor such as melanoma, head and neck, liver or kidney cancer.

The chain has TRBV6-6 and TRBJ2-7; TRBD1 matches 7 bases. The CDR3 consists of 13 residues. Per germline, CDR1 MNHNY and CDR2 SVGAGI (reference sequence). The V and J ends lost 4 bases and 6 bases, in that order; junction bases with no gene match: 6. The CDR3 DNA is TGTGCCAGCAGTTCAGACAGGGCTGGCGAGCAGTACTTC. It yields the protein CASSSDRAGEQYF.

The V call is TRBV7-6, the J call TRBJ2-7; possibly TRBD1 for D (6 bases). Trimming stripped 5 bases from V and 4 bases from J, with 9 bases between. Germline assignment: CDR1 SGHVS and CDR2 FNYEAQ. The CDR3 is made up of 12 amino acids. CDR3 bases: TGTGCCAGCAGCCTTCAGGGGTACGAGCAGTACTTC. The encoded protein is CASSLQGYEQYF.

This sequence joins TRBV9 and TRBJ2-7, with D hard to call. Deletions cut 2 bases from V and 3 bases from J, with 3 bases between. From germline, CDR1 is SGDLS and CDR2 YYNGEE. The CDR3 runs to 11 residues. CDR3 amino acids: CASSVNYEQYF. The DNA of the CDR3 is TGTGCCAGCAGCGTCAACTACGAGCAGTACTTC.

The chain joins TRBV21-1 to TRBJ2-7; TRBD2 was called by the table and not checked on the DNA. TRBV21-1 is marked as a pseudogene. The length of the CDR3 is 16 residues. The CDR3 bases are TGTGCCAGCAGCAAAGGAGGCCTAGCGGAAACCTACGAGCAGTACTTC. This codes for CASSKGGLAETYEQYF.

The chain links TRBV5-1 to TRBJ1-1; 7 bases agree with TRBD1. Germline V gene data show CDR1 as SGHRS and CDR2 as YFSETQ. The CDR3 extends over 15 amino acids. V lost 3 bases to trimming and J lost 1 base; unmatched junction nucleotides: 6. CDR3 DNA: TGCGCCAGCAGCTGGACCGGGACAGAGAACACTGAAGCTTTCTTT. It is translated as CASSWTGTENTEAFF.

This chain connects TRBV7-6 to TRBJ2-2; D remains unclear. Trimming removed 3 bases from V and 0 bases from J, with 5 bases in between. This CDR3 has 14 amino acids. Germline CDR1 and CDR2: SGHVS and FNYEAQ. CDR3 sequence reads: CASSLAANTGELFF. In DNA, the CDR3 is TGTGCCAGCAGCTTGGCCGCGAACACCGGGGAGCTGTTTTTT.

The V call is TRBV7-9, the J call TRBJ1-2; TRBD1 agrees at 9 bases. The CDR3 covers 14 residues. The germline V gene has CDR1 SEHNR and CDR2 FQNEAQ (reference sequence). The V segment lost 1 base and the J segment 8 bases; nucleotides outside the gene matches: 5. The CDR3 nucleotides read TGTGCCAGCAGCTTAGGAGACAGGGGGAACGGCTACACCTTC. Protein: CASSLGDRGNGYTF.

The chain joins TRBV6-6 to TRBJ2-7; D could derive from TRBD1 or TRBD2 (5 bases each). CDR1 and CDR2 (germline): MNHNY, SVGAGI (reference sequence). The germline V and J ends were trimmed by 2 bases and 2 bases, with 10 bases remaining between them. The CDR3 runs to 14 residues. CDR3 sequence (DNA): TGTGCCAGCAGTTACGAAGGGACCACCTACGAGCAGTACTTC. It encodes CASSYEGTTYEQYF.

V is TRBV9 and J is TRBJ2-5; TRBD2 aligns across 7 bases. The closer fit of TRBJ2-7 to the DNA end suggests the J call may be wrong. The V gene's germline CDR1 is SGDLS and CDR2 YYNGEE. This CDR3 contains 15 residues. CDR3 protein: CASSVAGGRGYEQYF. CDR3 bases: TGTGCCAGCAGCGTAGCTGGTGGGAGGGGATACGAGCAGTACTTC.

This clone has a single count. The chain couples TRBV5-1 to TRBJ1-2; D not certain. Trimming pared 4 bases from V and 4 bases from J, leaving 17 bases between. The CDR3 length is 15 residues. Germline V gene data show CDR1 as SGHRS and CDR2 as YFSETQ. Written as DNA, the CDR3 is TGCGCCAGCAGCGTACCTGAGGCGGAAGTCTATGGCTACACCTTC. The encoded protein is CASSVPEAEVYGYTF.

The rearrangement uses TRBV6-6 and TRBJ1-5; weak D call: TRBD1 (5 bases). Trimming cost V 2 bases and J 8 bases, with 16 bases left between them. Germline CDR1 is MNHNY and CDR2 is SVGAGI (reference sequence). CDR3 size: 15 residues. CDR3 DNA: TGTGCCAGCAGTTACCGGTCTTCAGGGAGGGAGCCCCAGCATTTT. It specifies CASSYRSSGREPQHF.

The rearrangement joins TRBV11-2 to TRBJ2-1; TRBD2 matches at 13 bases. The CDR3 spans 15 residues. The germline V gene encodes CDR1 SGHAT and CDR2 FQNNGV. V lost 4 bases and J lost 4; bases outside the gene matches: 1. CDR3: CASSSGLAGYNEQFF. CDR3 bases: TGTGCCAGCAGCTCGGGACTAGCGGGATACAATGAGCAGTTCTTC.

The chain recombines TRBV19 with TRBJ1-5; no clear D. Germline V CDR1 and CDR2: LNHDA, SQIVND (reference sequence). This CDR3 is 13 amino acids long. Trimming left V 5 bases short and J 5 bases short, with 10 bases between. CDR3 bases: TGTGCCAGTAGTCTGTCAGGCGATCAGCCCCAGCATTTT. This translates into CASSLSGDQPQHF.

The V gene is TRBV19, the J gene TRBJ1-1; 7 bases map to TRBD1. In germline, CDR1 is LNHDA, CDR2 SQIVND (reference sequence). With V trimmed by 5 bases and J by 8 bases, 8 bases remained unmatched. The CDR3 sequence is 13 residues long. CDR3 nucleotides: TGTGCCAGTAGTTCTCGGACAGGATTAGAAGCTTTCTTT. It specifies CASSSRTGLEAFF.

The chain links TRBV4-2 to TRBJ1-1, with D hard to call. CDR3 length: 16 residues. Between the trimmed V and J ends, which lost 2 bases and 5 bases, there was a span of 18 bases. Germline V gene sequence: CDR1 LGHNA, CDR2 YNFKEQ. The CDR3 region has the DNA TGTGCCAGCAGCCAACCCCCGAGGGAGGGTGATACTGAAGCTTTCTTT. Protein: CASSQPPREGDTEAFF.

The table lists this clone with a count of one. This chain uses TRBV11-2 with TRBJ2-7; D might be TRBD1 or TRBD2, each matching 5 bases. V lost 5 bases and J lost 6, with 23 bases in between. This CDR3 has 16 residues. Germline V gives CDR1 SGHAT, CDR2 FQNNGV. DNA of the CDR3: TGTGCCAGCAGCCCGAACTCGTTGGGACGGTCAGGCGAGCAGTACTTC. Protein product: CASSPNSLGRSGEQYF.

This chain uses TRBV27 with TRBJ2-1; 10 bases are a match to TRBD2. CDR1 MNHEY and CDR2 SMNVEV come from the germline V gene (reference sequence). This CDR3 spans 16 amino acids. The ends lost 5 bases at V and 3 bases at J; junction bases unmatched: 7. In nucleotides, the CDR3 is TGTGCCAGCAGTATCCGGACTAGCGGAAACTACAATGAGCAGTTCTTC. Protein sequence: CASSIRTSGNYNEQFF.

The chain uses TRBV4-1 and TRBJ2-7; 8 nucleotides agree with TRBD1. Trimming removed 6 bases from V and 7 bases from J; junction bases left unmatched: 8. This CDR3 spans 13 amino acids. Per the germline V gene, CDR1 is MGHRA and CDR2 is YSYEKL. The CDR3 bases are TGCGCCAGCAGGCCTCAGGGGGCGGGGGAGCAGTACTTC. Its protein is CASRPQGAGEQYF.

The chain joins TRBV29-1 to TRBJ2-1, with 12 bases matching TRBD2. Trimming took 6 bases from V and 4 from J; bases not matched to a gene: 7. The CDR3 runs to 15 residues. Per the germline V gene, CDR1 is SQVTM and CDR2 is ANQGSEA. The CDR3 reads CSVVRLAGAYNEQFF. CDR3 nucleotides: TGCAGCGTGGTTCGACTAGCGGGGGCGTACAATGAGCAGTTCTTC.

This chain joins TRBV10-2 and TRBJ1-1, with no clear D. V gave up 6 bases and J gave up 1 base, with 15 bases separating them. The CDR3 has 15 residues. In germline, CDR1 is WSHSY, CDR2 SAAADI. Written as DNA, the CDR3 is TGCGCCAGCAGAGAAGACAACGTCAAGAACACTGAAGCTTTCTTT. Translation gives CASREDNVKNTEAFF.

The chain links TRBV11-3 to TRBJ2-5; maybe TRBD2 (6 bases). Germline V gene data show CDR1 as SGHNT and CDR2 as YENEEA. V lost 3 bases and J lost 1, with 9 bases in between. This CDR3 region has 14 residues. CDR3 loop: CASSLRTTQETQYF. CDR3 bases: TGTGCCAGCAGCTTGAGGACTACCCAAGAGACCCAGTACTTC.

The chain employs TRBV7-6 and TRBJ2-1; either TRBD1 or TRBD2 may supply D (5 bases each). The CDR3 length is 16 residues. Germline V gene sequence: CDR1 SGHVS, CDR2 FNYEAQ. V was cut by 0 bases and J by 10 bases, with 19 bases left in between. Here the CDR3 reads CASSLASGGAGPEQFF. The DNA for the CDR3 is TGTGCCAGCAGCTTAGCGTCCGGTGGGGCGGGCCCCGAGCAGTTCTTC.

This CDR3 reads CASRGVAEEKLFF. The CDR3 coding sequence is TGTGCCAGTCGAGGGGTTGCGGAAGAAAAACTGTTTTTT. This sequence joins TRBV19 and TRBJ1-4; D is possibly TRBD1 (5 bases). V was trimmed by 8 bases and J by 8 bases, leaving 15 bases between them. CDR3 length equals 13 residues. CDR1 is LNHDA, CDR2 SQIVND, per germline (reference sequence).

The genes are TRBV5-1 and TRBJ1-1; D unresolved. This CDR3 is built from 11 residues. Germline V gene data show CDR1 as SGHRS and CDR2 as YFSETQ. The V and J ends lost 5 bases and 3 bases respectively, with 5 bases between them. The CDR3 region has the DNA TGCGCCAGCAGTAAAGACACTGAAGCTTTCTTT. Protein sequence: CASSKDTEAFF.

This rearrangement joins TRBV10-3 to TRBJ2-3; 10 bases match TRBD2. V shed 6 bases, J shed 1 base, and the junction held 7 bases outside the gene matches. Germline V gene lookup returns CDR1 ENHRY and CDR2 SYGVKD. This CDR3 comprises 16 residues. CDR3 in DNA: TGTGCCATCAGGGATAGCGGGAGGTTTGGCACAGATACGCAGTATTTT. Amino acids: CAIRDSGRFGTDTQYF.

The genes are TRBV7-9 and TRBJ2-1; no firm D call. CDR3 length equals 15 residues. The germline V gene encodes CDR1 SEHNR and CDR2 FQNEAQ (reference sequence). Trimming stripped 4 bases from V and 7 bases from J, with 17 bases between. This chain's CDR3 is CASSSPLRLGNEQFF. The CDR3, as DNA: TGTGCCAGCAGCTCCCCTCTCCGCCTTGGGAATGAGCAGTTCTTC.

This CDR3 reads CASSLNTGGVQETQYF. The CDR3 nucleotides read TGTGCCAGCAGCCTAAACACAGGGGGTGTACAAGAGACCCAGTACTTC. V is TRBV5-5 and J is TRBJ2-5, with 8 nucleotides matching TRBD1. The CDR3 consists of 16 residues. Germline assignment: CDR1 SGHKS and CDR2 YYEKEE (reference sequence). With V trimmed by 4 bases and J by 2 bases, 10 bases remained unmatched.

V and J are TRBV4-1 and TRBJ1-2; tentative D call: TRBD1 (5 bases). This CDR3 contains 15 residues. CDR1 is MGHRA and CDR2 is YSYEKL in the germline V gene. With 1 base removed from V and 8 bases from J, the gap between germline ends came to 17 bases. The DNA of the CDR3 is TGCGCCAGCAGCCAAGTGACAGCCCAGCGAATGGGCTACACCTTC. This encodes CASSQVTAQRMGYTF.

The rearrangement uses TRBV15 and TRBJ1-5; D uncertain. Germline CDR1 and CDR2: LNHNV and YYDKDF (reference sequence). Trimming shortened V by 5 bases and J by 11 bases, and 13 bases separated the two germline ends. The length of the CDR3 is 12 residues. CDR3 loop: CATSWVGQAQHF. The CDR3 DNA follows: TGTGCCACCAGCTGGGTAGGGCAAGCCCAGCATTTT.

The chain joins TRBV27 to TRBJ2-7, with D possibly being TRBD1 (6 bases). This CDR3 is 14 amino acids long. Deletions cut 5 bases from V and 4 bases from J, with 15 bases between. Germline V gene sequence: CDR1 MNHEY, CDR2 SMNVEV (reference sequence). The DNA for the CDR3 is TGTGCCAGCAGTGGTGGCTGGGGGCGGTACGAGCAGTACTTC. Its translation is CASSGGWGRYEQYF.

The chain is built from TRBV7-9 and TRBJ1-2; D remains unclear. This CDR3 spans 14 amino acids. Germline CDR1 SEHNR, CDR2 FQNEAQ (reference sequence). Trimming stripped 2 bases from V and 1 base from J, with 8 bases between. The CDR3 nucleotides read TGTGCCAGCAGCTTATGGGTAGATAACTATGGCTACACCTTC. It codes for CASSLWVDNYGYTF.

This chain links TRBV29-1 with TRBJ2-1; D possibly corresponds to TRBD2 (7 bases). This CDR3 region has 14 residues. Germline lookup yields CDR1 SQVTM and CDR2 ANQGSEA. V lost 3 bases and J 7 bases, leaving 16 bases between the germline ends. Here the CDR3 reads CSVDPSGGGNEQFF. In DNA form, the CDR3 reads TGCAGCGTTGACCCTAGCGGAGGGGGTAATGAGCAGTTCTTC.